The 6 T cell receptor beta chains below were found in one sample sequenced in a study of blood T cell repertoires in COVID-19. TCRdb keeps only in-frame clones here, not all; method: immunoSEQ multiplex PCR. The repertoire holds tens of thousands of clones, with 70% to 90% as singletons. Sequenced material: peripheral blood. Receptors originate from a man between 70 and 80 years old with active COVID-19.

The rearrangement uses TRBV19 and TRBJ2-7, with TRBD1 matching 9 bases. This CDR3 spans 17 amino acids. The germline V gene has CDR1 LNHDA and CDR2 SQIVND (reference sequence). V lost 3 bases and J lost 2; bases outside the gene matches: 11. The DNA for the CDR3 is TGTGCCAGTAGTATGAGCCCATGGGACAGGGAAGCCTACGAGCAGTACTTC. Translation gives CASSMSPWDREAYEQYF.

This clone was seen once. This chain connects TRBV2 to TRBJ2-1; 8 bases are a match to TRBD1. This CDR3 spans 13 amino acids. Germline CDR1 and CDR2: SNHLY and FYNNEI. V was pared by 3 bases and J by 8 bases, with 3 bases of the junction left unmatched. CDR3 protein: CASSEDREDEQFF. CDR3 nucleotide sequence: TGTGCCAGCAGTGAGGACAGGGAGGATGAGCAGTTCTTC.

In regard to this clone: Other DNA sequences in this specimen translate into the identical CDR3. The chain carries TRBV18 and TRBJ2-3; perhaps TRBD1 as D (5 bases). The CDR3 length is 15 residues. Germline V gene lookup returns CDR1 KGHSH and CDR2 LQKENI. V was shortened by 1 base and J by 3 bases, with 11 bases between the two germline ends. CDR3 DNA: TGTGCCAGCTCACCACTTCAGGGTAGGACAGATACGCAGTATTTT. This codes for CASSPLQGRTDTQYF.

This chain uses TRBV21-1 with TRBJ2-5; the D segment call TRBD2 is taken from the table without a DNA check. TRBV21-1 is a recognized pseudogene. The CDR3 sequence is 14 residues long. CDR3 coding DNA: TGTGCCAGCAACCCGAGTTCGGGGAAAGAGACCCAGTACTTC. This translates into CASNPSSGKETQYF.

This chain uses TRBV7-2 with TRBJ2-7, with D possibly being TRBD1 (6 bases). The CDR3 runs 15 residues. The germline V gene encodes CDR1 SGHTA and CDR2 FQGNSA. With 8 bases removed from V and 0 bases from J, the gap between germline ends came to 17 bases. The CDR3 region has the DNA TGTGCCAGCCTAAGGGACATATCGAGCTCCTACGAGCAGTACTTC. Its protein is CASLRDISSSYEQYF.

This chain joins TRBV24-1 and TRBJ2-3, with 9 positions matching TRBD2. The CDR3 extends over 15 amino acids. Germline CDR1 KGHDR, CDR2 SFDVKD. V shed 4 bases and J 3 bases; nucleotides not matched to a gene: 4. The CDR3, as DNA: TGTGCCACCAGTGAAGCGGGGGGTGCGACAGATACGCAGTATTTT. Translation: CATSEAGGATDTQYF.